This is a list of T cell receptor beta chains from one sample in a study of blood T cell repertoires in COVID-19. Clones were read by immunoSEQ multiplex PCR, and TCRdb kept only the in-frame ones, dropping some. Of about 41,000 clones in the sample, approximately 83% were seen once. Sequencing input: peripheral blood. The receptors were gathered from a woman aged 60-70 years with acute or convalescent COVID-19. The CDR3 runs from the conserved cysteine through the conserved F or W. The order of the fields is CDR3 DNA, CDR3 protein, clone size, V gene, J gene, D gene. The D gene is left open where the match is weak. Only part of the rows carry a size: once, few, many, or a class if the clone is expanded.

TGTGCCAGTAGTATAGCTTCCCGGGGATACACAGATACGCAGTATTTT,CASSIASRGYTDTQYF,NA,TRBV19,TRBJ2-3,NA
TGTGCCAGTACTACCGGCGCGGCTGGAAACACCATATATTTT,CASTTGAAGNTIYF,NA,TRBV19,TRBJ1-3,NA
TGCGCCAGCAGTGGGACTAGCGGGCCTGGAGATACGCAGTATTTT,CASSGTSGPGDTQYF,NA,TRBV10-2,TRBJ2-3,TRBD2
TGTGCCAGCAGCCGGGACAGAAGATACGAGCAGTACTTC,CASSRDRRYEQYF,NA,TRBV6-2/TRBV6-3,TRBJ2-7,TRBD1
TGCGCCAGCAGCCCAGACAGTAGCAATCAGCCCCAGCATTTT,CASSPDSSNQPQHF,NA,TRBV5-1,TRBJ1-5,NA
TGCGCCAGCAGCTTAGGGGGGGAACAAGAGACCCAGTACTTC,CASSLGGEQETQYF,NA,TRBV5-1,TRBJ2-5,NA
TGTGCCAGCTCACCGCAAGCGGGGGACTACAATGAGCAGTTCTTC,CASSPQAGDYNEQFF,NA,TRBV18,TRBJ2-1,TRBD2
TGCGCCAGCATGGCGGGGACCTCTGGAAACACCATATATTTT,CASMAGTSGNTIYF,few,TRBV5-1,TRBJ1-3,NA
TGTGCCAGCAGTCAGACACAGACGGGAAACACCATATATTTT,CASSQTQTGNTIYF,few,TRBV6-2/TRBV6-3,TRBJ1-3,NA
TGTGCCAGCAGTGAATCGGGGGAGGGCAATGAAGCTTTCTTT,CASSESGEGNEAFF,NA,TRBV6-1,TRBJ1-1,NA
TGTGCCAGGAGCGGTAGCGGGAGGACGCCGAGCACAAATGAGCAGTTCTTC,CARSGSGRTPSTNEQFF,NA,TRBV5-6,TRBJ2-1,TRBD2
TGTGCCAGCAGCCCGCGGGAGAACACTGAAGCTTTCTTT,CASSPRENTEAFF,NA,TRBV3-1/TRBV3-2,TRBJ1-1,NA
TGTGCCAGCAGCGTACAGGTACCCTCTGGAAACACCATATATTTT,CASSVQVPSGNTIYF,few,TRBV7-6,TRBJ1-3,NA
TGTGCCACCAGTGATTTTGGTTTCGCGGGTTACAATGAGCAGTTCTTC,CATSDFGFAGYNEQFF,NA,TRBV24-1,TRBJ2-1,NA
TGTGCCAGCAGCTACCCCCGGGGACTAGCTAGTATGGATGAGCAGTTCTTC,CASSYPRGLASMDEQFF,NA,TRBV7-9,TRBJ2-1,TRBD2
TGTGCCAGCTCACCAGGGCCCCGTGGCAGCAATCAGCCCCAGCATTTT,CASSPGPRGSNQPQHF,NA,TRBV18,TRBJ1-5,NA
TGCGCCAGCAGCCAGTTGGGGAACAGGGGAGGAACCGGGGAGCTGTTTTTT,CASSQLGNRGGTGELFF,NA,TRBV4-1,TRBJ2-2,NA
TGTGCCAGCAGGGATACAGGGAGTGTCGATGAAAAACTGTTTTTT,CASRDTGSVDEKLFF,NA,TRBV6-5,TRBJ1-4,NA
TGTGCCAGCACGACAGGACACCCCTACGAGCAGTACTTC,CASTTGHPYEQYF,NA,TRBV2,TRBJ2-7,NA
TGTGCCAGCAGCCAAGACTGGACAGTTAATAATTCACCCCTCCACTTT,CASSQDWTVNNSPLHF,few,TRBV4-2,TRBJ1-6,NA
TGTGCCAGCAGACCGGACAGGGGTCAAGAGACCCAGTACTTC,CASRPDRGQETQYF,NA,TRBV6-5,TRBJ2-5,TRBD1
TGTGCCAGTACGTGGGCTAGCGGGATCGCCAATGAGCAGTTCTTC,CASTWASGIANEQFF,once,TRBV11-2,TRBJ2-1,TRBD2
TGTGCCAGCAGTTACAGGGGTTCTGATCAGCCCCAGCATTTT,CASSYRGSDQPQHF,NA,TRBV6-5,TRBJ1-5,NA
TGTGCCACTATATCCTCCAGGGGTGCGCTCACCGGGGAGCTGTTTTTT,CATISSRGALTGELFF,NA,TRBV6-6,TRBJ2-2,NA
TGTGCCAGCAGCCAGCGTAATGAAGCTTTCTTT,CASSQRNEAFF,NA,TRBV3-1/TRBV3-2,TRBJ1-1,NA
TGTGCCAGCAGTGATATCGGGGGAGGGCTAGCGGGGAACAATGAGCAGTTCTTC,CASSDIGGGLAGNNEQFF,NA,TRBV2,TRBJ2-1,TRBD2
TGTGCCAGCAGTGGAGGACAGGGGGCCGGCGAGCAGTACTTC,CASSGGQGAGEQYF,NA,TRBV2,TRBJ2-7,TRBD1
TGTGCCATTTCCAGTGACACCGGGGAGCTGTTTTTT,CAISSDTGELFF,NA,TRBV19,TRBJ2-2,NA
TGTGCCAGCAGCTTCCGACGGAGCAAAAACATTCAGTACTTC,CASSFRRSKNIQYF,NA,TRBV5-6,TRBJ2-4,NA
TGTGCCAGCAGCTTAGTTATGGCTCCTAGCGGGAGGGGTGGGGCCAAAAACATTCAGTACTTC,CASSLVMAPSGRGGAKNIQYF,NA,TRBV7-8,TRBJ2-4,TRBD2
TGTGCCAGCAGTTTATTCGGGAGCACTGAAGCTTTCTTT,CASSLFGSTEAFF,NA,TRBV27,TRBJ1-1,NA
TGTGCCAGCAGCCCATTAGCGGGGGGGCTCGGTGAGCAGTTCTTC,CASSPLAGGLGEQFF,NA,TRBV7-2,TRBJ2-1,TRBD2
TGTGCCAGTAGTATCGGCGGGGACACCATATATTTT,CASSIGGDTIYF,NA,TRBV19,TRBJ1-3,NA
TGTGCCAGCAGCGTACAGGGAAATCAGCCCCAGCATTTT,CASSVQGNQPQHF,NA,TRBV7-2,TRBJ1-5,NA
TGTGCCAGCAGTCCCAGCGGGAGCCCTTCCTACAATGAGCAGTTCTTC,CASSPSGSPSYNEQFF,NA,TRBV28,TRBJ2-1,TRBD2
TGCGCCAGCAGCTTGGGATCAATAGCGGGAGCGTTGAATGAGCAGTTCTTC,CASSLGSIAGALNEQFF,NA,TRBV5-1,TRBJ2-1,TRBD2
TGTGCCAGCAGTCCCCGGGGGGAGAAGAGCACAGATACGCAGTATTTT,CASSPRGEKSTDTQYF,NA,TRBV6-6,TRBJ2-3,TRBD2
TGTGCCAGCAGCTTGAGAAGGGGGCTGGATGGCTACACCTTC,CASSLRRGLDGYTF,NA,TRBV5-6,TRBJ1-2,TRBD1
TGTGCCAGCAGTAAGGACGGGGAGAGCAATCAGCCCCAGCATTTT,CASSKDGESNQPQHF,NA,TRBV6-5,TRBJ1-5,NA
TGTGCCAGTAGTTACCGGACTACCCACGAGACCCAGTACTTC,CASSYRTTHETQYF,NA,TRBV19,TRBJ2-5,NA
TGTGCCAGCAGCTTAACGGCAGAACAGAACACTGAAGCTTTCTTT,CASSLTAEQNTEAFF,once,TRBV7-3,TRBJ1-1,NA
TGTGCCAGCAGTTCACAAGAGACCCAGTACTTC,CASSSQETQYF,NA,TRBV27,TRBJ2-5,NA
TGCAGCGCTGGGGACAGGAGGGGTAATGGCTACACCTTC,CSAGDRRGNGYTF,NA,TRBV29-1,TRBJ1-2,TRBD1
TGTGCCAGCAGCAATAGGGGCAGAAGCTACGAGCAGTACTTC,CASSNRGRSYEQYF,NA,TRBV6-5,TRBJ2-7,NA
TGTGCCAGCAGCCACCTCTACAGGTCCTCCGGGGAGCTGTTTTTT,CASSHLYRSSGELFF,NA,TRBV14,TRBJ2-2,NA
TGTGCCAGCAGCTTTTCGGATACGCAGTATTTT,CASSFSDTQYF,few,TRBV7-9,TRBJ2-3,NA
TGTGCCAGCAGCTTAGTTCTGGCGGGGGCCAATGAGCAGTTCTTC,CASSLVLAGANEQFF,NA,TRBV11-2,TRBJ2-1,NA
TGTGCCAGCAGGACTTTTAGGCAGCCCCAGCATTTT,CASRTFRQPQHF,once,TRBV28,TRBJ1-5,NA